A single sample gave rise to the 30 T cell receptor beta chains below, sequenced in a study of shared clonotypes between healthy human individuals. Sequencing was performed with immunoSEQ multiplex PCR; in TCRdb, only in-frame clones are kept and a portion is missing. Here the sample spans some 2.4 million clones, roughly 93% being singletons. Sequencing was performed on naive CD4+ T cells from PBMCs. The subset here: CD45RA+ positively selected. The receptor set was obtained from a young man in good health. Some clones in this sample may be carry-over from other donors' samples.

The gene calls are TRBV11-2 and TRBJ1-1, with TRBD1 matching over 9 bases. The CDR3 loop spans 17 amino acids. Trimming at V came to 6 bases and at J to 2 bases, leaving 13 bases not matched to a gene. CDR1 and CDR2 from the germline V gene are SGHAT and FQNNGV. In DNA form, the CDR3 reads TGTGCCAGCAGGGTTAGCGCGGGACAGGGAGGAAACACTGAAGCTTTCTTT. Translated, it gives CASRVSAGQGGNTEAFF.

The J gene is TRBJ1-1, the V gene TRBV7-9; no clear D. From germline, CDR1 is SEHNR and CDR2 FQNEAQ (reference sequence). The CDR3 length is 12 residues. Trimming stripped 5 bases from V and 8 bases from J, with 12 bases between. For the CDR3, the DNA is TGTGCCAGCAGCCGGACCGTGGGGGAAGCTTTCTTT. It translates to CASSRTVGEAFF.

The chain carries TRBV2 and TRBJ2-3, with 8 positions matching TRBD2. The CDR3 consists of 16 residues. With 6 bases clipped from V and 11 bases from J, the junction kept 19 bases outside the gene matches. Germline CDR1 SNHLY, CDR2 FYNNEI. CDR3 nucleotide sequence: TGTGCCAGCAGCGAACGACTAGCGCCCCGGTCTGTAGTGCAGTATTTT. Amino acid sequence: CASSERLAPRSVVQYF.

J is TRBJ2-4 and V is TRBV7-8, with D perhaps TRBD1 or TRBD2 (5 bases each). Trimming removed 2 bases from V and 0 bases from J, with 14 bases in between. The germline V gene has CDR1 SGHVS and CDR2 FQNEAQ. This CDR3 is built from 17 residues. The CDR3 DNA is TGTGCCAGCAGCTTACTTCGGACGGGGCGAGCCAAAAACATTCAGTACTTC. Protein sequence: CASSLLRTGRAKNIQYF.

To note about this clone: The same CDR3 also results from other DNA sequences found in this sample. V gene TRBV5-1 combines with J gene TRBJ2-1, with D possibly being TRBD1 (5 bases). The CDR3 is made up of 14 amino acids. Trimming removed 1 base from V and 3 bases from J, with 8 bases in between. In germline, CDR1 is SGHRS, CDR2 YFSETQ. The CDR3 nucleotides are TGCGCCAGCAGCTTGCAGGGAAGCTACAATGAGCAGTTCTTC. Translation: CASSLQGSYNEQFF.

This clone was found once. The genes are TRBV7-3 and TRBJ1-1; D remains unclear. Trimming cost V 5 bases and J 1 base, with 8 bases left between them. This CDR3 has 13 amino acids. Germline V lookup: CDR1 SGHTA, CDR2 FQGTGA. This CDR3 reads CASSTTPNTEAFF. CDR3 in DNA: TGTGCCAGCAGCACCACACCGAACACTGAAGCTTTCTTT.

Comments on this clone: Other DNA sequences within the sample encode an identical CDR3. For the CDR3, the DNA is TGTGCCAGCTCACCAAATCGGGATCAGCCCCAGCATTTT. Its protein product is CASSPNRDQPQHF. The gene calls are TRBV18 and TRBJ1-5; D not certain. Germline CDR1 is KGHSH and CDR2 is LQKENI. V was trimmed by 2 bases and J by 5 bases, leaving 7 bases between them. The CDR3 totals 13 residues.

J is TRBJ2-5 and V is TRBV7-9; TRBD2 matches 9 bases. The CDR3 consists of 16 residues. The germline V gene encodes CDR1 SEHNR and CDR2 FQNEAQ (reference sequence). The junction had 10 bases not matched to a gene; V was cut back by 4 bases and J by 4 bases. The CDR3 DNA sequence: TGTGCCAGCAGCTCCAGGGTGCGGGAGGGCCGAGAGACCCAGTACTTC. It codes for CASSSRVREGRETQYF.

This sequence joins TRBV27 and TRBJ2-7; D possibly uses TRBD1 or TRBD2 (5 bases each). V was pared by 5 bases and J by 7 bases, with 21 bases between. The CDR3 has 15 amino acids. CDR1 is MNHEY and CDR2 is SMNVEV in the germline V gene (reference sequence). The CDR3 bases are TGTGCCAGCAGTGTTCTCGGGACCCCTCGGTGGGAGCAGTACTTC. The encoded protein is CASSVLGTPRWEQYF.

CDR3 loop: CAWSVYRDRGQGQPQHF. The CDR3, as DNA: TGTGCCTGGAGTGTCTACCGGGACAGGGGGCAAGGGCAGCCCCAGCATTTT. The rearrangement links TRBV30 to TRBJ1-5; TRBD1 matches at 12 bases. CDR1 is GTSNPN and CDR2 is SVGIG in the germline V gene (reference sequence). V lost 0 bases to trimming and J lost 7 bases; unmatched junction nucleotides: 10. CDR3 length: 17 amino acids.

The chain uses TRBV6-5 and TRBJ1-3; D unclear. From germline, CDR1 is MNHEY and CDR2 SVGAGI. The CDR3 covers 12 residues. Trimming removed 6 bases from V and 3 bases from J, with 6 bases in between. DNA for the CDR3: TGTGCCAGCAGAGGGTTTGGAAACACCATATATTTT. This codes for CASRGFGNTIYF.

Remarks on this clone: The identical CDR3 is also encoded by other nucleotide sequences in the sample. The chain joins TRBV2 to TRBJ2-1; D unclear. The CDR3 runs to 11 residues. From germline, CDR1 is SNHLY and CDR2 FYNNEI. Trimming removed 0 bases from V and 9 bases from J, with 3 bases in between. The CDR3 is CASSEAGEQFF. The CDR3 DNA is TGTGCCAGCAGTGAAGCAGGTGAGCAGTTCTTC.

CDR3 sequence reads: CARDPRSDLHTQYF. The CDR3 region has the DNA TGTGCCAGGGATCCTCGGTCTGATCTCCATACGCAGTATTTT. V is TRBV27 and J is TRBJ2-3; D not resolved. Germline CDR1 and CDR2: MNHEY and SMNVEV (reference sequence). The CDR3 covers 14 residues. V lost 9 bases and J lost 7, with 20 bases in between.

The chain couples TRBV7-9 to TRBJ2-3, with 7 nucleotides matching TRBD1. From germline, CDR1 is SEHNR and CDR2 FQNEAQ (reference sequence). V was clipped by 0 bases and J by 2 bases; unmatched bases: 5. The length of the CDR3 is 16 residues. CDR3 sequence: CASSLAFGTDTDTQYF. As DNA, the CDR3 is TGTGCCAGCAGCTTAGCTTTCGGGACAGACACAGATACGCAGTATTTT.

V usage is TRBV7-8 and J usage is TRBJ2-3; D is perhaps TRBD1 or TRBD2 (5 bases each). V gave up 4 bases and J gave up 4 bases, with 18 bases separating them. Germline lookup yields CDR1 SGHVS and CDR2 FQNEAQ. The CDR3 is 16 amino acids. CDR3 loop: CASSSRWGNSPDTQYF. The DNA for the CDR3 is TGTGCCAGCAGCTCAAGATGGGGGAACAGCCCAGATACGCAGTATTTT.

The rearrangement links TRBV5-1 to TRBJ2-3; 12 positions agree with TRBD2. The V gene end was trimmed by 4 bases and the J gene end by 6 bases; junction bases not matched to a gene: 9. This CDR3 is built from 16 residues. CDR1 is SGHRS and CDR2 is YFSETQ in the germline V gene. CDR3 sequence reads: CASSTGLAGQVDTQYF. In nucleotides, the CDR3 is TGCGCCAGCAGCACGGGACTAGCGGGTCAGGTGGATACGCAGTATTTT.

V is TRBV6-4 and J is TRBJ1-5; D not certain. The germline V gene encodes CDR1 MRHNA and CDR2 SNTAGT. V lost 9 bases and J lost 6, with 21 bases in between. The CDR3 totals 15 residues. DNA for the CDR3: TGTGCCAGTCCCCCGGGGAGGGTCGGACCTCAGCCCCAGCATTTT. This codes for CASPPGRVGPQPQHF.

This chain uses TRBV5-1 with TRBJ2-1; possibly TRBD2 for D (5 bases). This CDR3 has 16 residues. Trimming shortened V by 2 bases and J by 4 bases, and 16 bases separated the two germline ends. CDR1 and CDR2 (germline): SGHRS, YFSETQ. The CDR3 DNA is TGCGCCAGCAGCTTCCCCCAGCGGACCATTTACAATGAGCAGTTCTTC. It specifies CASSFPQRTIYNEQFF.

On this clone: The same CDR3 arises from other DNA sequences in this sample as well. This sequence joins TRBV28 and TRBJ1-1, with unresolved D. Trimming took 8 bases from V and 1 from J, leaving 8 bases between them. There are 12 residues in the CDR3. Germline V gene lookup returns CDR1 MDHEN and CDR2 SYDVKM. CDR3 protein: CASRRQNTEAFF. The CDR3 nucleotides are TGTGCCAGCCGGAGACAGAACACTGAAGCTTTCTTT.

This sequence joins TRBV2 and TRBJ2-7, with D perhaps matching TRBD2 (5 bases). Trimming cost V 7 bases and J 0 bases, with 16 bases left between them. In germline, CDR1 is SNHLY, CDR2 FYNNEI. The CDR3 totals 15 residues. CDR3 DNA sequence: TGTGCCAGCATAAAAGCGTGGGAGAGCTCCTACGAGCAGTACTTC. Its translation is CASIKAWESSYEQYF.

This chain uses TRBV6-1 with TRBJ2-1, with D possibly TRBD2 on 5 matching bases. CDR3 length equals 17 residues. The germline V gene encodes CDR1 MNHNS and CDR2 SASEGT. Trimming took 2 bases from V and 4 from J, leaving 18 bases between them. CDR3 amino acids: CASSERPASTGYNEQFF. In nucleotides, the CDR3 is TGTGCCAGCAGTGAAAGACCGGCGAGTACGGGATACAATGAGCAGTTCTTC.

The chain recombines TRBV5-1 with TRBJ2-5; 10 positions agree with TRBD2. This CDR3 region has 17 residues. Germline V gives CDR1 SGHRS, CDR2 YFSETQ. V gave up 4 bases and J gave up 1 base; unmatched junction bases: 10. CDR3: CASSRVAGGPPQETQYF. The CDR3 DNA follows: TGCGCCAGCAGCAGGGTAGCGGGAGGCCCCCCCCAAGAGACCCAGTACTTC.

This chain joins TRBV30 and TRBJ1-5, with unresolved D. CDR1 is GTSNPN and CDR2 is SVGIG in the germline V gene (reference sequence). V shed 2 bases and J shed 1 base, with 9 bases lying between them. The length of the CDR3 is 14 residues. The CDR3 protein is CAWSIARSNQPQHF. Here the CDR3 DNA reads TGTGCCTGGAGTATCGCCAGGAGCAATCAGCCCCAGCATTTT.

The CDR3 DNA is TGCGCCAGCAGCCAAGTATCCCTAGGACTGATCTCTGGAAACACCATATATTTT. This encodes CASSQVSLGLISGNTIYF. The V and J genes are TRBV4-1 and TRBJ1-3; D remains ambiguous. The V gene's germline CDR1 is MGHRA and CDR2 YSYEKL. V was trimmed by 1 base and J by 0 bases, leaving 16 bases between them. The CDR3 is made up of 18 amino acids.

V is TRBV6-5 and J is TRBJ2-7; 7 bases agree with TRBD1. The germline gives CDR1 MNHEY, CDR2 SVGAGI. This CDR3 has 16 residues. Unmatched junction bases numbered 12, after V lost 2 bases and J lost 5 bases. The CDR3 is CASSYAPGQWAHEQYF. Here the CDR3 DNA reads TGTGCCAGCAGTTACGCACCGGGACAGTGGGCCCACGAGCAGTACTTC.

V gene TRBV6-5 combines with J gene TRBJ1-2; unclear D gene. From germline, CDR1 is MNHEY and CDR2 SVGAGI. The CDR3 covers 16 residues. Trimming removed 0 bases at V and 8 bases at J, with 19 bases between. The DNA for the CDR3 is TGTGCCAGCAGTTACTCGATATGGCCTAGTGGTGCCGGCTACACCTTC. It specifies CASSYSIWPSGAGYTF.

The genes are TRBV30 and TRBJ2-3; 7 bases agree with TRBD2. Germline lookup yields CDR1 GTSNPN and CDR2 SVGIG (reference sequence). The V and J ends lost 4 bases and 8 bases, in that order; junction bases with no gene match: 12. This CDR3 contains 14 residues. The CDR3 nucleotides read TGTGCCTGGAACCCGGGACTACCACCGAGTACGCAGTATTTT. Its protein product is CAWNPGLPPSTQYF.

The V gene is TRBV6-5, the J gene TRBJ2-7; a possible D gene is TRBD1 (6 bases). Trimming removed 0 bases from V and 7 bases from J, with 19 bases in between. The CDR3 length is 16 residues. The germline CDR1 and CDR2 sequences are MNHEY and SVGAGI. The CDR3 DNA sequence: TGTGCCAGCAGTTACTCAGGACAGCCCGGATTGTGGGAGCAGTACTTC. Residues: CASSYSGQPGLWEQYF.

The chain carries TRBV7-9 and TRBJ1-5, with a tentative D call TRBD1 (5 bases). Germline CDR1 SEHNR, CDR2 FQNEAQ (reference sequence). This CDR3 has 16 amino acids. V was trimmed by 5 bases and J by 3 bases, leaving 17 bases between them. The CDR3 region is CASSPLGRADNQPQHF. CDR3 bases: TGTGCCAGCAGCCCATTGGGCAGGGCCGACAATCAGCCCCAGCATTTT.

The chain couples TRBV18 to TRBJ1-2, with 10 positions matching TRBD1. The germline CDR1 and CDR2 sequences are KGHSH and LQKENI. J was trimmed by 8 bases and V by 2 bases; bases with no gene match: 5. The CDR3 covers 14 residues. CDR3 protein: CASSPLTGGNGYTF. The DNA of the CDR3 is TGTGCCAGCTCACCATTGACAGGGGGCAACGGCTACACCTTC.